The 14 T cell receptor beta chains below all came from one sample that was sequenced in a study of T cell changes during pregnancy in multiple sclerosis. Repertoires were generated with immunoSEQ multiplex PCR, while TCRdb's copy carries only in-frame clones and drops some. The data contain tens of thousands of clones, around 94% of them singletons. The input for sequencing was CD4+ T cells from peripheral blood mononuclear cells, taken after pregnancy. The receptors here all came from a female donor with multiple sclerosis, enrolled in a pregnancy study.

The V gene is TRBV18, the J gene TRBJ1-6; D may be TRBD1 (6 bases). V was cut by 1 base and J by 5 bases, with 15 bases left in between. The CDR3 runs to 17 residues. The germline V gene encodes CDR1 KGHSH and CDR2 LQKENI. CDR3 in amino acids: CASSPRARGANNSPLHF. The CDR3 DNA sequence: TGTGCCAGCTCACCACGGGCGCGGGGGGCGAATAATTCACCCCTCCACTTT.

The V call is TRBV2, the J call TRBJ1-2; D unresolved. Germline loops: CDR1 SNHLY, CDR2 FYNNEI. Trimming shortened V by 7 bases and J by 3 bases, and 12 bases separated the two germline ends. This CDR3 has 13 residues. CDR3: CASTAGRDYGYTF. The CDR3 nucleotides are TGTGCCAGCACCGCGGGGAGGGACTATGGCTACACCTTC.

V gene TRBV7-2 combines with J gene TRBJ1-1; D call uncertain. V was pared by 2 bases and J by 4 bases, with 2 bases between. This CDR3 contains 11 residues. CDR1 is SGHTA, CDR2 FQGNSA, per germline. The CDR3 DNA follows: TGTGCCAGCAGCTTACGCACTGAAGCTTTCTTT. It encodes CASSLRTEAFF.

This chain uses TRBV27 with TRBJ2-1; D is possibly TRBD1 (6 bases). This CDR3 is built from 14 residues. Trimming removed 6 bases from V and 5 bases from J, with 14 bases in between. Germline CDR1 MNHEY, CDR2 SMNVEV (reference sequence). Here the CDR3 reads CASRPGQIHNEQFF. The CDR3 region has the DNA TGTGCCAGCAGACCGGGACAAATCCACAATGAGCAGTTCTTC.

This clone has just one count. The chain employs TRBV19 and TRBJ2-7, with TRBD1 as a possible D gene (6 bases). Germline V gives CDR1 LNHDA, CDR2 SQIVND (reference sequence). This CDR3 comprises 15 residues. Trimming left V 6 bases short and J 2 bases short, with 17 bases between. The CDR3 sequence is CASRQQGSATYEQYF. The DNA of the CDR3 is TGTGCCAGTAGACAACAGGGCTCGGCCACCTACGAGCAGTACTTC.

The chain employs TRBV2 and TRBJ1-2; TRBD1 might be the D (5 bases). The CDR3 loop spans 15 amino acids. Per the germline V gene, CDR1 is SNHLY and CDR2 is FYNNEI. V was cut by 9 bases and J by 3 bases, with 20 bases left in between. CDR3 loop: CARQRRQRMDYGYTF. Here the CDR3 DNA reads TGTGCCAGACAGAGAAGACAGCGAATGGACTATGGCTACACCTTC.

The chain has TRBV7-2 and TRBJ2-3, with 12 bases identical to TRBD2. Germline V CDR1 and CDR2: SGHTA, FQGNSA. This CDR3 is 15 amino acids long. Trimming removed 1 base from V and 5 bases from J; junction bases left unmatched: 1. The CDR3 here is CASSLGGLAGDTQYF. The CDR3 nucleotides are TGTGCCAGCAGCTTAGGGGGACTAGCGGGAGATACGCAGTATTTT.

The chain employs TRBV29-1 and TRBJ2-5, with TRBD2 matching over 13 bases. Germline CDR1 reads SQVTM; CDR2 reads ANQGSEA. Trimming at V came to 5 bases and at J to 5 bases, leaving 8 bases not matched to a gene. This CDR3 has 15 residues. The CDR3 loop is CSVTYGLAGVETQYF. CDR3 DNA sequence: TGCAGCGTTACCTACGGACTAGCGGGAGTGGAGACCCAGTACTTC. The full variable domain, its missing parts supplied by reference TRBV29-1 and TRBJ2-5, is SAVISQKPSRDICQRGTSLTIQCQVDSQVTMMFWYRQQPGQSLTLIATANQGSEATYESGFVIDKFPISRPNLTFSTLTVSNMSPEDSSIYLCSVTYGLAGVETQYFGPGTRLLVL.

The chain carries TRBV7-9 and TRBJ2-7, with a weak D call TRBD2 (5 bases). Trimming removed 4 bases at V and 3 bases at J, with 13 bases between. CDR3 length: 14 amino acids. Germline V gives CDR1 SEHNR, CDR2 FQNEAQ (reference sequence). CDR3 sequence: CASSWSGRNYEQYF. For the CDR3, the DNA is TGTGCCAGCAGCTGGAGCGGACGGAACTACGAGCAGTACTTC.

The CDR3 reads CAIQGVAGDGNEQFF. The DNA of the CDR3 is TGTGCCATCCAGGGGGTAGCGGGAGACGGAAATGAGCAGTTCTTC. The chain joins TRBV10-3 to TRBJ2-1; 9 positions match TRBD2. The CDR3 is 15 amino acids. With V trimmed by 8 bases and J by 7 bases, 12 bases remained unmatched. Per the germline V gene, CDR1 is ENHRY and CDR2 is SYGVKD.

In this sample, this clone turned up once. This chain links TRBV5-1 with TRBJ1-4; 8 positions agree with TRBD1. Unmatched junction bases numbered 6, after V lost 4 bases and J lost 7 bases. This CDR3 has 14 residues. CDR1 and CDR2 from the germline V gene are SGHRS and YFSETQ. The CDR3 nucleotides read TGCGCCAGCAGCCCCCACGACAGGGGTGAAAAACTGTTTTTT. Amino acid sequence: CASSPHDRGEKLFF.

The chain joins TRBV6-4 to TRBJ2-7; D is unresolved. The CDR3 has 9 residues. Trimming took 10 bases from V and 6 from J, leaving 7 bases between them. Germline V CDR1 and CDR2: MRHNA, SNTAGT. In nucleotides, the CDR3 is TGTGCCACCTGTTTCGAGCAGTACTTC. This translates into CATCFEQYF.

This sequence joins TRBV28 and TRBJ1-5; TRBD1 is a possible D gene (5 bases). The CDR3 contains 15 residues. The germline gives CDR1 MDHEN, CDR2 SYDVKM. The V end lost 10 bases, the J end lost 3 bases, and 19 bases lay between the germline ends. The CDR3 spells CATTSQGTHNQPQHF. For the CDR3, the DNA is TGTGCCACCACAAGCCAGGGAACCCACAATCAGCCCCAGCATTTT.

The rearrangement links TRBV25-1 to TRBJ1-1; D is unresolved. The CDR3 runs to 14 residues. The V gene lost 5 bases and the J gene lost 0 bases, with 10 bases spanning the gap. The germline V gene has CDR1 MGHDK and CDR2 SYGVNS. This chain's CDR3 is CASSLDNLNTEAFF. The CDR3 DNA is TGTGCCAGCAGTCTCGACAACCTGAACACTGAAGCTTTCTTT.